One and the same sample provided the 9 T cell receptor beta chains below, sequenced in a study of blood T cells in healthy people across ages. The authors ran a second PCR of about 6 to 11 cycles using a sample-barcoded 5' primer and a J-beta primer mix. Each CDR3 protein is one row after TCRdb ran MiXCR on the 5' RACE reads. Of over 550,000 distinct CDR3 sequences listed, roughly 30% are singletons. Sequencing was performed on blood. These TCRs come from a woman older than 75 in good health.

With regard to this clonotype: A much larger clone differs from this one at a single base, so this may be a read error. The V gene is TRBV7-9, the J gene TRBJ2-1, with TRBD1 identical over 7 bases. The trim removed 8 bases at V and 3 bases at J, leaving 10 bases unmatched. CDR1 and CDR2 from the germline V gene are SEHNR and FQNEAQ (reference sequence). This CDR3 comprises 15 residues. The CDR3 loop reads CASRRTGELYNEQFF. CDR3 sequence (DNA): TGTGCCAGCCGGCGGACAGGAGAACTCTACAATGAGCAGTTCTTC.

This clonotype appeared many times. Here the CDR3 reads CATSDNGLAGKETQYF. DNA of the CDR3: TGTGCCACCAGTGATAATGGACTAGCGGGGAAAGAGACCCAGTACTTC. This chain connects TRBV24-1 to TRBJ2-5; the match to TRBD2 covers 12 bases. This CDR3 is built from 16 residues. CDR1 is KGHDR and CDR2 is SFDVKD in the germline V gene. J lost 3 bases, V lost 3 bases, and 4 bases had no gene match.

The J gene is TRBJ1-4, the V gene TRBV6-5; 9 positions match TRBD1. Germline loops: CDR1 MNHEY, CDR2 SVGAGI. The CDR3 loop spans 16 amino acids. V gave up 5 bases and J gave up 8 bases; unmatched junction bases: 12. CDR3 loop: CASSHRSGTGPEKLFF. The CDR3 bases are TGTGCCAGCAGTCATCGATCCGGGACAGGGCCGGAAAAACTGTTTTTT.

In its sample, this clonotype was seen many times. The V call is TRBV7-2, the J call TRBJ2-7; 9 bases are a match to TRBD1. This CDR3 has 14 residues. Germline CDR1 and CDR2: SGHTA and FQGNSA. Trimming took 4 bases from V and 2 from J; bases not matched to a gene: 3. The CDR3 is CASSSTGGPYEQYF. CDR3 nucleotides: TGTGCCAGCAGCTCAACAGGGGGCCCCTACGAGCAGTACTTC.

The sample holds many counts of this clonotype. This chain joins TRBV15 and TRBJ2-7; the D is unclear. Trimming left V 0 bases short and J 0 bases short, with 3 bases between. Germline CDR1 and CDR2: LNHNV and YYDKDF (reference sequence). This CDR3 has 13 residues. Here the CDR3 DNA reads TGTGCCACCAGCAGAGATTACTCCTACGAGCAGTACTTC. Residues: CATSRDYSYEQYF.

This chain joins TRBV6-1 and TRBJ1-5; D is ambiguous. The CDR3 is 15 amino acids. Trimming pared 1 base from V and 9 bases from J, leaving 16 bases between. The germline V gene encodes CDR1 MNHNS and CDR2 SASEGT. CDR3 nucleotides: TGTGCCAGCAGTGAAGGACCTTCCGCCGGTCGGCCCCAGCATTTT. Amino acid sequence: CASSEGPSAGRPQHF.

As for this clonotype: A read error may be the cause here, since a much bigger clone is one base away. The chain couples TRBV4-2 to TRBJ2-1; the match to TRBD2 covers 14 bases. The CDR3 covers 20 residues. Germline V gene data show CDR1 as LGHNA and CDR2 as YNFKEQ. CDR3 DNA: TGTGCCAGCAGCCAAATGACTAGCGGGGGGGCCGTCGGGTCCTACGATGAGCAGTTCTTC. Translated: CASSQMTSGGAVGSYDEQFF.

J is TRBJ1-1 and V is TRBV30; TRBD1 matches 9 bases. Per germline, CDR1 GTSNPN and CDR2 SVGIG (reference sequence). This CDR3 is 14 amino acids long. V shed 0 bases, J shed 6 bases, and the junction held 5 bases outside the gene matches. The CDR3 coding sequence is TGTGCCTGGAGTGTACAGGGGGCAAGGGCTGAAGCTTTCTTT. This encodes CAWSVQGARAEAFF.

This clonotype ranks as medium-sized (0.01 to 0.1%). The chain links TRBV7-9 to TRBJ1-6, with 7 bases fitting TRBD1. The CDR3 totals 15 residues. Looked up from germline, CDR1 is SEHNR and CDR2 is FQNEAQ (reference sequence). Unmatched junction bases numbered 3, after V lost 3 bases and J lost 4 bases. The CDR3, as DNA: TGTGCCAGCAGCTTCGGGACAGTTTATAATTCACCCCTCCACTTT. It codes for CASSFGTVYNSPLHF.